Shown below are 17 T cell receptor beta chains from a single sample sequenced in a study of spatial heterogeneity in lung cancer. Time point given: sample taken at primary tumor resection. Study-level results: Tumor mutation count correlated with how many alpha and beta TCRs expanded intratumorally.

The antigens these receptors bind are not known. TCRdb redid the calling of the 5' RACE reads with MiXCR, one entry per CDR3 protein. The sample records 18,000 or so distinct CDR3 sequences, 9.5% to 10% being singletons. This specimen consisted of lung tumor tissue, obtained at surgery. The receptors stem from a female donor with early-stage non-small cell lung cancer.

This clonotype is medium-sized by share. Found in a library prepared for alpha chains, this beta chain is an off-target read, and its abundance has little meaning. CDR3 sequence reads: CASSYGGKQGSEQYF. The DNA of the CDR3 is TGTGCCAGCAGTTACGGGGGGAAACAGGGATCCGAGCAGTACTTC. This chain connects TRBV6-5 to TRBJ2-7, with D perhaps given as TRBD1 or TRBD2 (6 bases each). V lost 2 bases to trimming and J lost 6 bases, with 17 bases between them. CDR1 is MNHEY, CDR2 SVGAGI, per germline. This CDR3 spans 15 amino acids.

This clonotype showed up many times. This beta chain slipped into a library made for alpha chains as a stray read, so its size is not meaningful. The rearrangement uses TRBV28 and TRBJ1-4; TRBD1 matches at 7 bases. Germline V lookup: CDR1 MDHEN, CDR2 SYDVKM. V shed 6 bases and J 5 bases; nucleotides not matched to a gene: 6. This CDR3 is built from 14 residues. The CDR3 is CASSLGQRNEKLFF. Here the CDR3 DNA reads TGTGCCAGCAGCCTGGGACAGAGGAATGAAAAACTGTTTTTT. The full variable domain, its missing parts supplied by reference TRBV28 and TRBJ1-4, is DVKVTQSSRYLVKRTGEKVFLECVQDMDHENMFWYRQDPGLGLRLIYFSYDVKMKEKGDIPEGYSVSREKKERFSLILESASTNQTSMYLCASSLGQRNEKLFFGSGTQLSVL.

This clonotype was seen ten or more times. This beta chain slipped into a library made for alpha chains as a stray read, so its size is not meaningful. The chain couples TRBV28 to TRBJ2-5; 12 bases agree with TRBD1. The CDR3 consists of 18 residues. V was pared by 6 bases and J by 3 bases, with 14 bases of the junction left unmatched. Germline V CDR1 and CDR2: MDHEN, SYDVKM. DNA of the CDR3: TGTGCCAGCAGCCCCCTCGGAAGGGGACAGGGGGCTGAAGAGACCCAGTACTTC. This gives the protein CASSPLGRGQGAEETQYF. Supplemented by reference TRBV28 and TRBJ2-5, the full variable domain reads DVKVTQSSRYLVKRTGEKVFLECVQDMDHENMFWYRQDPGLGLRLIYFSYDVKMKEKGDIPEGYSVSREKKERFSLILESASTNQTSMYLCASSPLGRGQGAEETQYFGPGTRLLVL.

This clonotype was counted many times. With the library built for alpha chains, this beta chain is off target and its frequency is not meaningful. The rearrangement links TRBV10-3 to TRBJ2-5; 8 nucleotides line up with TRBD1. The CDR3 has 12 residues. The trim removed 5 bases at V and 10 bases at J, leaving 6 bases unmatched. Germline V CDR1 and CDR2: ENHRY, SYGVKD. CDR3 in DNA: TGTGCCATCAGTTCGGGACAGGTCTACCAGTACTTC. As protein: CAISSGQVYQYF.

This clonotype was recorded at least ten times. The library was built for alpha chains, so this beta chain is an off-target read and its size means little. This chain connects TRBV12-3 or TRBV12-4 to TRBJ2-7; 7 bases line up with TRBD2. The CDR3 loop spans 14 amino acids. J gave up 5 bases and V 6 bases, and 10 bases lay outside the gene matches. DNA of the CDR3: TGTGCCAGCAGGGACCGGAAGCGGGAACACGAGCAGTACTTC. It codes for CASRDRKREHEQYF.

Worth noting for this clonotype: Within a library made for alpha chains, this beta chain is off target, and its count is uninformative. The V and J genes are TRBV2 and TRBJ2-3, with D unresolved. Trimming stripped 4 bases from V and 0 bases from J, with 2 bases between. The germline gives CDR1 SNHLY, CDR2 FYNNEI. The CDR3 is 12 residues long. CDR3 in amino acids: CASSVSTDTQYF. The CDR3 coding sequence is TGTGCCAGCAGTGTCAGCACAGATACGCAGTATTTT.

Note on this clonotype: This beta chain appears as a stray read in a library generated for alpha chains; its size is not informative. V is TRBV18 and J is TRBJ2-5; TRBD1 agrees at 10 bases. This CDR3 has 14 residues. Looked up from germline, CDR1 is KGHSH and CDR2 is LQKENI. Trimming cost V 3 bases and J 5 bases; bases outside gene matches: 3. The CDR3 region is CASSPTGGYETQYF. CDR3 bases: TGTGCCAGCTCACCGACAGGGGGCTACGAGACCCAGTACTTC.

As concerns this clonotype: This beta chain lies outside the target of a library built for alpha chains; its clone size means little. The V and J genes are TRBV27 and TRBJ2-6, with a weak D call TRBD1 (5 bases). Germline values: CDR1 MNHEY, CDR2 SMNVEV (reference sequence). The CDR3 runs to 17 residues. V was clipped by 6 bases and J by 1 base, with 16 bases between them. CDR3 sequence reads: CASSKQETLSGANVLTF. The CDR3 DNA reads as TGTGCCAGCAGCAAACAGGAAACTTTATCTGGGGCCAACGTCCTGACTTTC.

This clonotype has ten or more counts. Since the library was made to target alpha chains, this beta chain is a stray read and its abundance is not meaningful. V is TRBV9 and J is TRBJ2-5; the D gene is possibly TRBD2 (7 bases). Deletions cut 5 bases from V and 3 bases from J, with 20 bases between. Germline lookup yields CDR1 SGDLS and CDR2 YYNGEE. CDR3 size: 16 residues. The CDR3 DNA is TGTGCCAGCAGTAATTCGGGGGGCACCCTAGAAGAGACCCAGTACTTC. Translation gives CASSNSGGTLEETQYF.

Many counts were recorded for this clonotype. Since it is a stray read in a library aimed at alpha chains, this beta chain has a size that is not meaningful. CDR3 nucleotides: TGTGCCAGCAGTCAGGACAGCTACAATGAGCAGTTCTTC. Protein sequence: CASSQDSYNEQFF. This chain links TRBV25-1 with TRBJ2-1; perhaps TRBD1 as D (6 bases). Trimming took off 5 bases at V and 3 bases at J, with 8 bases between the two ends. The CDR3 is 13 amino acids. Germline V gene data show CDR1 as MGHDK and CDR2 as SYGVNS.

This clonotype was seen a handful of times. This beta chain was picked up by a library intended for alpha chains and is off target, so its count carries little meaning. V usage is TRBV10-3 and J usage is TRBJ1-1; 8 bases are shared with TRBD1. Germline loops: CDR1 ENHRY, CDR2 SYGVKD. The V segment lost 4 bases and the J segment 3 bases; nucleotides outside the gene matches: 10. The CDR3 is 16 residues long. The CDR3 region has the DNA TGTGCCATCAGTGGGGGGACAGGTGGAAGTGACACTGAAGCTTTCTTT. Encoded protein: CAISGGTGGSDTEAFF.

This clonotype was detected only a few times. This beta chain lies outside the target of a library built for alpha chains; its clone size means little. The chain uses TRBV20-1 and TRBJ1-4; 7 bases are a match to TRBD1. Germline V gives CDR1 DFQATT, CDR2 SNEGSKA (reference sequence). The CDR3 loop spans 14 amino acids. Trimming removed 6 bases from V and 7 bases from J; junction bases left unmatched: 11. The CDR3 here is CSADPTGNGEKLFF. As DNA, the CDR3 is TGCAGTGCCGACCCGACAGGGAATGGTGAAAAACTGTTTTTT.

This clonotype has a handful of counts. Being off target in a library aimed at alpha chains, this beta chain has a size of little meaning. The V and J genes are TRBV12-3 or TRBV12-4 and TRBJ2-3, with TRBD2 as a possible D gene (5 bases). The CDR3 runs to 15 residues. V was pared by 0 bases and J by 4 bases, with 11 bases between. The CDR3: CASSLASLGADTQYF. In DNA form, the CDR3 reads TGTGCCAGCAGTTTAGCCTCTCTCGGGGCAGATACGCAGTATTTT.

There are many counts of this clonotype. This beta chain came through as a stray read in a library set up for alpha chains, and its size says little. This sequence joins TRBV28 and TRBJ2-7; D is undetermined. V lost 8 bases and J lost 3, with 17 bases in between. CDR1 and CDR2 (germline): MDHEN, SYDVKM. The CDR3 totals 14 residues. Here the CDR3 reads CASRAPTSFYEQYF. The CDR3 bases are TGTGCCAGCCGTGCCCCCACCTCCTTCTACGAGCAGTACTTC.

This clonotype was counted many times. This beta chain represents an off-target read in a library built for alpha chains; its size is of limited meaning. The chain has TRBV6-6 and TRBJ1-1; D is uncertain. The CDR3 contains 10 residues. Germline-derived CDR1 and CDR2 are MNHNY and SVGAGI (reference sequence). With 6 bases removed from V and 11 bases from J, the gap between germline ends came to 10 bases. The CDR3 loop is CASSREWAFF. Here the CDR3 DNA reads TGTGCCAGCAGCCGGGAATGGGCTTTCTTT.

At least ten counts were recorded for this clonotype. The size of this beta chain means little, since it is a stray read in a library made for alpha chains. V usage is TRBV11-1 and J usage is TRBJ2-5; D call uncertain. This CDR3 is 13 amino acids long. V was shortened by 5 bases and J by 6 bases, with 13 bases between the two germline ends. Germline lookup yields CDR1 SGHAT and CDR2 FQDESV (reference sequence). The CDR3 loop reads CASSLMGTKTQYF. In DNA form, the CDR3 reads TGTGCCAGCAGCCTGATGGGTACCAAGACCCAGTACTTC. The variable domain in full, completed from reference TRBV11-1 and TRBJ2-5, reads EAEVAQSPRYKITEKSQAVAFWCDPISGHATLYWYRQILGQGPELLVQFQDESVVDDSQLPKDRFSAERLKGVDSTLKIQPAELGDSAMYLCASSLMGTKTQYFGPGTRLLVL.

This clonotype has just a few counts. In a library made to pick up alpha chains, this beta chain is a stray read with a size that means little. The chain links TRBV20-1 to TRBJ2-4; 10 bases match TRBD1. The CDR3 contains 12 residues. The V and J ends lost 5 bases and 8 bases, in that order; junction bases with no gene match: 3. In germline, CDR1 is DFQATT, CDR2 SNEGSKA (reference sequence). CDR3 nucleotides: TGCAGTGCTTCGGACAGGGGGGACATTCAGTACTTC. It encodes CSASDRGDIQYF.